The entry that follows covers one TCR beta chain sequence. As processed by the authors: By means of reference gene primer amplification, nucleated cell counts were estimated. This table comes from immunoSEQ multiplex PCR, and its TCRdb copy is limited to in-frame clones, with some not included. Clone size and the V and J calls come from that table; the DNA yielded D and trimming. The sample has fewer than 300,000 clones, approximately 87% seen once. This record belongs to a study of blood T cell repertoires in COVID-19. Study in general: The United States, Italy and Spain supplied acute and convalescent COVID-19 samples. Sample material is recorded as cDNA or gDNA derived from T cells, B-cell-depleted T cells, or PBMCs.

The CDR3 consists of 15 residues. V was pared by 4 bases and J by 2 bases, with 7 bases of the junction left unmatched. Germline V lookup: CDR1 SGHRS, CDR2 YFSETQ. The rearrangement joins TRBV5-1 to TRBJ2-7, with TRBD1 identical over 9 bases. The sample was peripheral blood. The receptor comes from a woman aged 40 to 55 who had recovered from COVID-19. The CDR3: CASSIGTGWPYEQYF. The CDR3 DNA is TGCGCCAGCAGCATCGGGACAGGGTGGCCCTACGAGCAGTACTTC.